This T cell receptor (beta chain) appears in the sequencing data of a study of T-cell reconstitution after alpha-beta-depleted transplantation in children. Study findings and constraints: By one year post-transplant, T-cell counts and diversity largely arose from T cells that were newly produced. From surviving recipient T cells and thymic progenitors came the high day-60 TCRbeta diversity observed in some patients.

The CDR3 spans 14 residues. The J segment lost 3 bases and the V segment lost 6 bases, leaving 8 bases of the junction unmatched. This clonotype was observed a few times. Its antigen is not known. Preparing the TCRbeta library involved the use of unique molecular identifiers. TCRdb passed the PCR reads through MiXCR, listing each CDR3 protein once. The sample consists of 700,000 to 950,000 distinct CDR3 sequences, under 20% of them appearing once. This clonotype originated in a male patient aged 10 to 17 who had a stem cell transplant for acute lymphoblastic leukemia, so the T cells may come from the graft donor. The sample in question was PBMCs, mostly from graft donor cells, obtained 360 days after TCRalphabeta/CD19-depleted stem cell transplant. The chain carries TRBV12-3 or TRBV12-4 and TRBJ2-7, with 7 bases lining up with TRBD2. The CDR3 coding sequence is TGTGCCAGCAGCCTCGGGGGGATGCACTACGAGCAGTACTTC. This gives the protein CASSLGGMHYEQYF.